Below, 9 T cell receptor beta chains from the same sample are listed, as sequenced in a study of blood T cell repertoires in COVID-19. Repertoires were generated with immunoSEQ multiplex PCR, while TCRdb's copy carries only in-frame clones and drops some. The sample lists fewer than 150,000 clones, 75% to 85% occurring once. The sequenced sample consisted of peripheral blood. The origin of the receptors is an elderly man with acute or convalescent COVID-19.

This sequence joins TRBV27 and TRBJ2-7; 7 bases are shared with TRBD1. The CDR3 spans 14 residues. Germline assignment: CDR1 MNHEY and CDR2 SMNVEV (reference sequence). J lost 1 base, V lost 5 bases, and 5 bases had no gene match. CDR3 region: CASSLTGASYEQYF. In nucleotides, the CDR3 is TGTGCCAGCAGTCTCACAGGGGCATCCTACGAGCAGTACTTC.

As DNA, the CDR3 is TGTGCCAGCAGTCGCGCTCCCCCGGGGGAGACCCAGTACTTC. Amino acids: CASSRAPPGETQYF. The J gene is TRBJ2-5, the V gene TRBV6-5; D perhaps matches TRBD2 (5 bases). Between the trimmed V and J ends, which lost 5 bases and 5 bases, there was a span of 15 bases. Germline V lookup: CDR1 MNHEY, CDR2 SVGAGI. The CDR3 covers 14 residues.

The rearrangement uses TRBV9 and TRBJ2-1; TRBD1 matches 11 bases. Trimming cost V 2 bases and J 6 bases; bases outside gene matches: 1. Germline V gene lookup returns CDR1 SGDLS and CDR2 YYNGEE. This CDR3 is built from 14 residues. Here the CDR3 DNA reads TGTGCCAGCAGCGTGGGACAGGGGGTCAATGAGCAGTTCTTC. This translates into CASSVGQGVNEQFF.

The V gene is TRBV9, the J gene TRBJ1-2; 7 bases map to TRBD1. V was clipped by 4 bases and J by 4 bases; unmatched bases: 7. The CDR3 has 14 amino acids. Germline V gene data show CDR1 as SGDLS and CDR2 as YYNGEE. The CDR3 here is CASSYTTGIYGYTF. CDR3 DNA: TGTGCCAGCAGCTATACGACAGGGATCTATGGCTACACCTTC. The full variable domain, rest sourced from reference TRBV9 and TRBJ1-2, is DSGVTQTPKHLITATGQRVTLRCSPRSGDLSVYWYQQSLDQGLQFLIQYYNGEERAKGNILERFSAQQFPDLHSELNLSSLELGDSALYFCASSYTTGIYGYTFGSGTRLTVV.

The chain combines TRBV30 with TRBJ1-6; D possibly corresponds to TRBD1 (5 bases). CDR3 length: 13 amino acids. Looked up from germline, CDR1 is GTSNPN and CDR2 is SVGIG (reference sequence). Trimming cost V 5 bases and J 7 bases, with 12 bases left between them. CDR3 DNA: TGTGCCTGGGGCGGGACTACGAATTCACCCCTCCACTTT. Protein: CAWGGTTNSPLHF.

This clone has only one observation. This chain connects TRBV2 to TRBJ2-3; TRBD1 matches 9 bases. Germline values: CDR1 SNHLY, CDR2 FYNNEI. V dropped 6 bases and J dropped 5; count of bases not matched to a gene: 3. This CDR3 has 13 residues. CDR3 in amino acids: CASSWDREDTQYF. CDR3 coding DNA: TGTGCCAGCAGCTGGGACAGGGAAGATACGCAGTATTTT.

This chain joins TRBV7-2 and TRBJ1-1; a weak D match, TRBD1 (5 bases). Trimming took 2 bases from V and 4 from J, leaving 11 bases between them. The CDR3 totals 14 residues. From germline, CDR1 is SGHTA and CDR2 FQGNSA. CDR3 nucleotides: TGTGCCAGCAGCTTACTTTTAGGGGTCACTGAAGCTTTCTTT. It is translated as CASSLLLGVTEAFF.

This clone was seen a handful of times. The chain has TRBV7-8 and TRBJ2-1, with 9 bases identical to TRBD1. Germline V gives CDR1 SGHVS, CDR2 FQNEAQ. The CDR3 loop spans 17 amino acids. The ends lost 4 bases at V and 4 bases at J; junction bases unmatched: 11. The CDR3 DNA reads TGTGCCAGCAGCTCCCCCCGGGACAGGGTGGTGTACAATGAGCAGTTCTTC. Protein product: CASSSPRDRVVYNEQFF.

This clone was detected only once. This rearrangement joins TRBV28 to TRBJ1-1, with a possible D match to TRBD1 (5 bases). The CDR3 runs 15 residues. With 2 bases removed from V and 4 bases from J, the gap between germline ends came to 14 bases. In germline, CDR1 is MDHEN, CDR2 SYDVKM. As DNA, the CDR3 is TGTGCCAGCAGTTTAACACCCCCCGGGGGCACTGAAGCTTTCTTT. Its protein product is CASSLTPPGGTEAFF.